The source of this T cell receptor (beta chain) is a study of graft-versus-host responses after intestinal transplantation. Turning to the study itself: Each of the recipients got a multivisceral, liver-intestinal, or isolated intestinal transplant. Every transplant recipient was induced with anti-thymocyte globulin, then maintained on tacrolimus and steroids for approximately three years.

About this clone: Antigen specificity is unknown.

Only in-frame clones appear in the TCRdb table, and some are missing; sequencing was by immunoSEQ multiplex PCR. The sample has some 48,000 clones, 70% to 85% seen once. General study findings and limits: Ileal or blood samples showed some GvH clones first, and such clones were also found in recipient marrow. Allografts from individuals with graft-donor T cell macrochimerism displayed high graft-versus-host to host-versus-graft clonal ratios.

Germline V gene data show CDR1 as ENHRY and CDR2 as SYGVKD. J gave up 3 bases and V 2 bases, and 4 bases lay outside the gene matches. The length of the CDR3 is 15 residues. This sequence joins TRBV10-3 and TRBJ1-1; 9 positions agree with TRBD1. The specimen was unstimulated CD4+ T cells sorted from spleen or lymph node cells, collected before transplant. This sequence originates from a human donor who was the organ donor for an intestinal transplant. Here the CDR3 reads CAISETGGADTEAFF. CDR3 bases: TGTGCCATCAGTGAGACAGGGGGCGCGGACACTGAAGCTTTCTTT.